Below, 29 T cell receptor beta chains from the same sample are listed, as sequenced in a study of T cell changes during pregnancy in multiple sclerosis. The data were produced by immunoSEQ multiplex PCR, yet TCRdb's version contains in-frame clones alone and is incomplete. The sample contains fewer than 50,000 clones, more than 85% of which appear only once. The material was CD8+ T cells from peripheral blood mononuclear cells, obtained in the third trimester of pregnancy. Receptors were obtained from a female donor with multiple sclerosis, enrolled in a pregnancy study.

This CDR3 reads CASGTGTVNPRNEQFF. CDR3 bases: TGTGCTAGTGGTACCGGGACAGTAAATCCCAGGAATGAGCAGTTCTTC. The chain has TRBV12-5 and TRBJ2-1; 7 nucleotides line up with TRBD1. The CDR3 length is 16 residues. CDR1 LGHNT and CDR2 FRNRAP come from the germline V gene. The J segment lost 7 bases and the V segment lost 5 bases, leaving 14 bases of the junction unmatched.

This rearrangement joins TRBV30 to TRBJ1-3; D is unclear. This CDR3 is built from 11 residues. Germline CDR1 GTSNPN, CDR2 SVGIG (reference sequence). Trimming took 5 bases from V and 3 from J, leaving 5 bases between them. CDR3 in amino acids: CAWDYGNTIYF. The CDR3 nucleotides read TGTGCCTGGGACTATGGAAACACCATATATTTT.

The rearrangement uses TRBV28 and TRBJ2-5; no firm D call. The CDR3 runs to 15 residues. CDR1 MDHEN and CDR2 SYDVKM come from the germline V gene. V lost 5 bases to trimming and J lost 7 bases, with 20 bases between them. DNA of the CDR3: TGTGCCAGCAGTCCCCCAGAGACGGTCCTAGGGACCCAGTACTTC. Residues: CASSPPETVLGTQYF.

This rearrangement joins TRBV27 to TRBJ1-4; unclear D gene. The CDR3 loop spans 15 amino acids. Germline V gene data show CDR1 as MNHEY and CDR2 as SMNVEV (reference sequence). The V and J ends lost 5 bases and 0 bases respectively, with 10 bases between them. The DNA of the CDR3 is TGTGCCAGCAGTCGCTACAGATCAACTAATGAAAAACTGTTTTTT. The encoded protein is CASSRYRSTNEKLFF.

The chain combines TRBV19 with TRBJ2-7; a weak D match, TRBD2 (6 bases). The V and J ends lost 3 bases and 1 base respectively, with 19 bases between them. Germline V gene data show CDR1 as LNHDA and CDR2 as SQIVND (reference sequence). The CDR3 sequence is 17 residues long. CDR3 coding DNA: TGTGCCAGTAGTATGCTGAGCGTCCGGGGGTATTCCTACGAGCAGTACTTC. Encoded protein: CASSMLSVRGYSYEQYF.

The V and J genes are TRBV4-3 and TRBJ2-3; D call uncertain. V gave up 2 bases and J gave up 2 bases, with 17 bases separating them. CDR3 size: 17 residues. Germline values: CDR1 LGHNA, CDR2 YSLEER. The CDR3: CASSQFLAGYVTDTQYF. CDR3 bases: TGCGCCAGCAGCCAATTCCTGGCCGGGTACGTCACAGATACGCAGTATTTT.

The chain recombines TRBV21-1 with TRBJ2-3; the table calls TRBD1, which could not be checked here. TRBV21-1 is marked as a pseudogene. CDR3 length: 20 residues. Here the CDR3 reads CASSISPRDGTGKRSDTQYF. The CDR3 nucleotides read TGTGCCAGCAGCATTTCCCCCCGGGATGGGACAGGGAAGAGGTCAGATACGCAGTATTTT.

The CDR3 loop is CASSQGSTGINTEAFF. The CDR3 nucleotides read TGCGCCAGCAGCCAAGGTTCAACAGGAATCAACACTGAAGCTTTCTTT. The chain has TRBV4-3 and TRBJ1-1; a weak D match, TRBD1 (5 bases). Germline V gene sequence: CDR1 LGHNA, CDR2 YSLEER. This CDR3 region has 16 residues. Trimming took off 1 base at V and 2 bases at J, with 14 bases between the two ends.

The chain couples TRBV7-3 to TRBJ2-5, with D perhaps TRBD1 (6 bases). The germline CDR1 and CDR2 sequences are SGHTA and FQGTGA. V dropped 4 bases and J dropped 2 bases, with 8 bases sitting between them. The CDR3 is 13 amino acids. This CDR3 is CASSWDNQETQYF. In nucleotides, the CDR3 is TGTGCCAGCAGCTGGGACAATCAAGAGACCCAGTACTTC. Complete variable domain (other parts from reference TRBV7-3 and TRBJ2-5): GAGVSQTPSNKVTEKGKYVELRCDPISGHTALYWYRQSLGQGPEFLIYFQGTGAADDSGLPNDRFFAVRPEGSVSTLKIQRTERGDSAVYLCASSWDNQETQYFGPGTRLLVL.

The chain joins TRBV11-2 to TRBJ2-7; 11 bases match TRBD1. The germline V gene encodes CDR1 SGHAT and CDR2 FQNNGV. The CDR3 extends over 17 amino acids. Unmatched junction bases numbered 5, after V lost 1 base and J lost 0 bases. The CDR3 sequence: CASSLGWDRGFSYEQYF. CDR3 DNA: TGTGCCAGCAGCTTAGGTTGGGACAGGGGGTTCTCCTACGAGCAGTACTTC.

The J gene is TRBJ2-7, the V gene TRBV30; TRBD2 matches 15 bases. The length of the CDR3 is 16 residues. With V trimmed by 8 bases and J by 3 bases, 11 bases remained unmatched. Germline assignment: CDR1 GTSNPN and CDR2 SVGIG (reference sequence). This chain's CDR3 is CAGRGLAGGSIYEQYF. In DNA, the CDR3 is TGTGCCGGTAGGGGACTAGCGGGAGGTAGTATCTACGAGCAGTACTTC. Full variable domain (outside the CDR3, taken from reference TRBV30 and TRBJ2-7): SQTIHQWPATLVQPVGSPLSLECTVEGTSNPNLYWYRQAAGRGLQLLFYSVGIGQISSEVPQNLSASRPQDRQFILSSKKLLLSDSGFYLCAGRGLAGGSIYEQYFGPGTRLTVT.

The rearrangement links TRBV4-3 to TRBJ1-2, with TRBD1 matching 7 bases. Per germline, CDR1 LGHNA and CDR2 YSLEER. The CDR3 spans 14 residues. Germline trimming cut 3 bases from V and 8 bases from J; bases unmatched to any gene: 9. The CDR3 DNA reads TGCGCCAGCAGCCACTTTTCCGACAGGGACGGCTACACCTTC. It codes for CASSHFSDRDGYTF.

V usage is TRBV7-9 and J usage is TRBJ2-1; no definite D call. The CDR3 totals 12 residues. The germline V gene has CDR1 SEHNR and CDR2 FQNEAQ (reference sequence). The ends were cut back, 2 bases at V and 9 bases at J, with 8 bases in the middle. The CDR3 is CASSLISLEQFF. CDR3 sequence (DNA): TGTGCCAGCAGCTTAATTAGCCTTGAGCAGTTCTTC.

The chain carries TRBV5-4 and TRBJ1-1, with a possible D match to TRBD1 (5 bases). V was clipped by 1 base and J by 2 bases, with 12 bases between them. The CDR3 is made up of 15 amino acids. The germline V gene encodes CDR1 SGHNT and CDR2 YYREEE (reference sequence). The CDR3 protein is CASSLSGHGNTEAFF. CDR3 nucleotides: TGTGCCAGCAGCTTGTCCGGACACGGAAACACTGAAGCTTTCTTT.

The chain combines TRBV25-1 with TRBJ2-7, with unresolved D. The CDR3 totals 10 residues. Germline loops: CDR1 MGHDK, CDR2 SYGVNS. V was pared by 6 bases and J by 4 bases, with 4 bases between. The CDR3 region is CASSNYEQYF. The CDR3 DNA reads as TGTGCCAGCAGCAATTACGAGCAGTACTTC.

The genes are TRBV6-5 and TRBJ2-3; 7 bases fit TRBD1. V was pared by 8 bases and J by 3 bases, with 5 bases of the junction left unmatched. Germline V CDR1 and CDR2: MNHEY, SVGAGI. There are 13 residues in the CDR3. The CDR3 nucleotides read TGTGCCAGCTCTAACAGGGGAACAGATACGCAGTATTTT. It codes for CASSNRGTDTQYF.

The rearrangement links TRBV14 to TRBJ2-1; a weak D match, TRBD2 (6 bases). Germline V gives CDR1 SGHDN, CDR2 FVKESK. V lost 4 bases and J lost 7, with 17 bases in between. The CDR3 loop spans 15 amino acids. The CDR3 spells CASSLRGGRGNEQFF. As DNA, the CDR3 is TGTGCCAGCAGCCTCCGTGGGGGGAGAGGAAATGAGCAGTTCTTC.

With regard to this clone: The sample contains more than one DNA sequence encoding this CDR3. The chain carries TRBV27 and TRBJ2-7, with 8 bases matching TRBD2. CDR3 length: 14 amino acids. Germline V CDR1 and CDR2: MNHEY, SMNVEV (reference sequence). Trimming cost V 2 bases and J 2 bases; bases outside gene matches: 2. The CDR3 nucleotides read TGTGCCAGCAGTTTACGGGGGGGCCCCTACGAGCAGTACTTC. Protein sequence: CASSLRGGPYEQYF.

This chain uses TRBV2 with TRBJ1-5, with 10 bases identical to TRBD1. Germline V gene data show CDR1 as SNHLY and CDR2 as FYNNEI. With V trimmed by 7 bases and J by 6 bases, 12 bases remained unmatched. This CDR3 is 16 amino acids long. The CDR3 DNA reads as TGTGCCAGCACCGATAGACGGACAGGGGGAGGTCAGCCCCAGCATTTT. Translating gives CASTDRRTGGGQPQHF.

This rearrangement joins TRBV28 to TRBJ2-5; 12 positions agree with TRBD1. Germline V CDR1 and CDR2: MDHEN, SYDVKM. V was pared by 1 base and J by 4 bases, with 7 bases of the junction left unmatched. The CDR3 length is 17 residues. CDR3 coding DNA: TGTGCCAGCAGTTTATTCGGGACAGGGGGCCGGGGAGAGACCCAGTACTTC. Translated, it gives CASSLFGTGGRGETQYF.

V and J are TRBV27 and TRBJ2-1, with D possibly matching TRBD1 (6 bases). Germline CDR1 is MNHEY and CDR2 is SMNVEV (reference sequence). The V end was cut by 9 bases, the J end by 9 bases, with 12 bases between. The CDR3 is 11 residues long. The DNA for the CDR3 is TGTGCCAGTGTGCAGGGGAGTGAGCAGTTCTTC. Protein product: CASVQGSEQFF.

The chain uses TRBV4-1 and TRBJ2-1; 12 nucleotides agree with TRBD2. Trimming removed 3 bases from V and 9 bases from J; junction bases left unmatched: 9. Germline V gene data show CDR1 as MGHRA and CDR2 as YSYEKL. This CDR3 is built from 16 residues. The CDR3 DNA sequence: TGCGCCAGCAGCCAGCGACTAGCGGGAGAGGGTGGTGAGCAGTTCTTC. Its translation: CASSQRLAGEGGEQFF.

This rearrangement joins TRBV6-4 to TRBJ2-1; 9 bases agree with TRBD1. Trimming removed 0 bases from V and 3 bases from J; junction bases left unmatched: 0. The CDR3 is 15 residues long. Germline lookup yields CDR1 MRHNA and CDR2 SNTAGT. The CDR3 reads CASSDSTGGYNEQFF. The CDR3 DNA follows: TGTGCCAGCAGTGACTCGACAGGGGGCTACAATGAGCAGTTCTTC.

The rearrangement links TRBV28 to TRBJ1-3; perhaps TRBD1 as D (5 bases). Germline V lookup: CDR1 MDHEN, CDR2 SYDVKM. The length of the CDR3 is 14 residues. V was pared by 5 bases and J by 3 bases, with 11 bases between. The CDR3 is CASSPRTNGNTIYF. The CDR3, as DNA: TGTGCCAGCAGTCCACGGACAAATGGAAACACCATATATTTT.

This clone was observed a single time. This sequence joins TRBV4-1 and TRBJ1-2, with a tentative D call TRBD1 (6 bases). Germline V lookup: CDR1 MGHRA, CDR2 YSYEKL. The V gene lost 0 bases and the J gene lost 4 bases, with 15 bases spanning the gap. The CDR3 spans 16 residues. DNA for the CDR3: TGCGCCAGCAGCCAAGATAGAGGGACATCGGGCTATGGCTACACCTTC. It codes for CASSQDRGTSGYGYTF.

The rearrangement uses TRBV7-6 and TRBJ2-3, with 11 bases that match TRBD2. V was clipped by 5 bases and J by 5 bases; unmatched bases: 3. The V gene's germline CDR1 is SGHVS and CDR2 FNYEAQ. The CDR3 covers 14 residues. The CDR3 protein is CASSPSGRKDTQYF. CDR3 bases: TGTGCCAGCAGCCCTAGCGGGAGGAAAGATACGCAGTATTTT.

The V call is TRBV2, the J call TRBJ2-1; 13 bases are a match to TRBD2. The CDR3 spans 16 residues. Germline loops: CDR1 SNHLY, CDR2 FYNNEI. V gave up 5 bases and J gave up 8 bases; unmatched junction bases: 9. CDR3 in amino acids: CASSILAGGPADEQFF. The CDR3 region has the DNA TGTGCCAGCAGTATACTAGCGGGAGGGCCCGCCGATGAGCAGTTCTTC.

The J gene is TRBJ2-7, the V gene TRBV7-6; TRBD2 matches 11 bases. The CDR3 has 14 amino acids. Germline CDR1 SGHVS, CDR2 FNYEAQ. V dropped 5 bases and J dropped 3; count of bases not matched to a gene: 3. The CDR3 region has the DNA TGTGCCAGCAGCAAGGGACTAGCGGACTACGAGCAGTACTTC. It encodes CASSKGLADYEQYF.

The rearrangement uses TRBV5-6 and TRBJ2-2; possible D gene TRBD1, 6 bases. This CDR3 comprises 16 residues. Germline V gene lookup returns CDR1 SGHDT and CDR2 YYEEEE. V was cut by 1 base and J by 3 bases, with 13 bases left in between. DNA for the CDR3: TGTGCCAGCAGCTTGATCAGGGGATTGGACACCGGGGAGCTGTTTTTT. Encoded protein: CASSLIRGLDTGELFF.